The sample holds a few counts of the clone carrying this T cell receptor beta chain. Its cognate antigen is unknown. This specimen belongs to a study of identifying expanded T cells in peripheral blood. Study-wide results and caveats: Over two and four weeks, about 17 and 20 clones changed, versus around 1.3 between replicates.

Using immunoSEQ multiplex PCR, the repertoire was profiled, and TCRdb retains in-frame clones only, with some absent. The sample shows some 130,000 clones, approximately 86% of them seen only once. No infections or other immune events were documented during collection. Germline CDR1 is SGHRS and CDR2 is YFSETQ. The CDR3 extends over 14 amino acids. Trimming shortened V by 6 bases and J by 3 bases, and 15 bases separated the two germline ends. The sequence came from a person aged 18 to 75 in good health. Material for sequencing was blood. This chain joins TRBV5-1 and TRBJ1-2; a weak D match, TRBD1 (5 bases). CDR3 region: CASTKGGADYGYTF. The CDR3, as DNA: TGCGCCAGCACCAAGGGAGGGGCCGACTATGGCTACACCTTC.